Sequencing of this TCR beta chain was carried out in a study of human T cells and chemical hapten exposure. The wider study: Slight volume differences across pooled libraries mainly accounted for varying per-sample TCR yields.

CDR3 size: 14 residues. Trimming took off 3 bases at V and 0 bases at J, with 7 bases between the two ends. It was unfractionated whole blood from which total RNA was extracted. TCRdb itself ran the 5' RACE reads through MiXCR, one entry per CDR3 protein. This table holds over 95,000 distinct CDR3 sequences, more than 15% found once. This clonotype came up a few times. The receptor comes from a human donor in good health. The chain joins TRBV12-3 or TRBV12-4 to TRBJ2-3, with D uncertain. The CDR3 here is CASSLSLSTDTQYF. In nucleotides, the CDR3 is TGTGCCAGCAGTTTGTCGCTGAGCACAGATACGCAGTATTTT.